The subject of this entry is one TCR beta chain. TCRbeta library preparation incorporated unique molecular identifiers. One entry per CDR3 protein, called by TCRdb with MiXCR from the PCR reads. Altogether about 610,000 distinct CDR3 sequences are present, about 10% being singletons, with the ten largest covering less than 4.5%. The sample originates from a study of T-cell reconstitution after alpha-beta-depleted transplantation in children. This CDR3 has 17 residues. Germline V gives CDR1 GTSNPN, CDR2 SVGIG (reference sequence). The V segment lost 0 bases and the J segment 2 bases; nucleotides outside the gene matches: 10.

The TCR originated in a human donor who donated a stem cell graft to a child with acute myeloid leukemia. The sequences come from PBMCs from the stem cell graft donor, collected from the stem cell graft. This rearrangement joins TRBV30 to TRBJ2-3; 8 bases map to TRBD2. CDR3 amino acids: CAWSVTHTSGPTDTQYF. The CDR3 coding sequence is TGTGCCTGGAGTGTTACCCATACTAGCGGACCCACAGATACGCAGTATTTT.